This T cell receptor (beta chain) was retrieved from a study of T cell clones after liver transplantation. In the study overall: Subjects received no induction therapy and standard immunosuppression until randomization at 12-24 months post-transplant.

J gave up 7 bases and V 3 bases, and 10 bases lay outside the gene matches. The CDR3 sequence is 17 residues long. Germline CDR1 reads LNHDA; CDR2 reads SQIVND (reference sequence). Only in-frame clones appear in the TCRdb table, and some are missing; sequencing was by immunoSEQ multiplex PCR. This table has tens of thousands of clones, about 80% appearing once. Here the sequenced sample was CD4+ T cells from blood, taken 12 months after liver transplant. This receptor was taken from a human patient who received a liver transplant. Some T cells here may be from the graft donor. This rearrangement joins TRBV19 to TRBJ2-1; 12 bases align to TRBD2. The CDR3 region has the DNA TGTGCCAGTAGTATTCTCTCGACTAGCGGGAGAGGGAATGAGCAGTTCTTC. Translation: CASSILSTSGRGNEQFF. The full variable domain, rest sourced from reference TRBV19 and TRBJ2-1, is DGGITQSPKYLFRKEGQNVTLSCEQNLNHDAMYWYRQDPGQGLRLIYYSQIVNDFQKGDIAEGYSVSREKKESFPLTVTSAQKNPTAFYLCASSILSTSGRGNEQFFGPGTRLTVL.